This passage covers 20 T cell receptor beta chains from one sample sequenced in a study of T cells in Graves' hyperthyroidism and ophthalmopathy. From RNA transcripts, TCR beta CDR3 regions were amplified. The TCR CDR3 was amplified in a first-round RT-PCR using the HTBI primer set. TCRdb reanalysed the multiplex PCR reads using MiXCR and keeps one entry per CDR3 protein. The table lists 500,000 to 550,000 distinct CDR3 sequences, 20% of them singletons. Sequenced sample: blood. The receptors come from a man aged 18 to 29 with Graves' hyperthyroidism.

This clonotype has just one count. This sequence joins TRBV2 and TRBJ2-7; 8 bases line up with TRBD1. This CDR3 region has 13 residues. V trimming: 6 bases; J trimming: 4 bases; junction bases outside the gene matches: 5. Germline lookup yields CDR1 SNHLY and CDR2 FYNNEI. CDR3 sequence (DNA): TGTGCCAGCAGGGGACAGGCTCGGTACGAGCAGTACTTC. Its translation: CASRGQARYEQYF.

CDR3 nucleotides: TGCAGTACTGGGACAGGTGAAAACGAGCAGTACTTC. It is translated as CSTGTGENEQYF. The chain recombines TRBV20-1 with TRBJ2-7, with TRBD1 matching over 8 bases. The germline V gene encodes CDR1 DFQATT and CDR2 SNEGSKA (reference sequence). The CDR3 extends over 12 amino acids. Losses at the gene ends were 8 bases for V and 5 bases for J; bases not matched to a gene: 8.

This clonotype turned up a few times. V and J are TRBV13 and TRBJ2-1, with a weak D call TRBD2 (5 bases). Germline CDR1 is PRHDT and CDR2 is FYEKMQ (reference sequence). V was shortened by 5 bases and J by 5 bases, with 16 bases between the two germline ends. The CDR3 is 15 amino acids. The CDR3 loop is CASSAHLASDNEQFF. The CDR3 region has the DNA TGTGCCAGCAGCGCCCATCTAGCATCCGACAATGAGCAGTTCTTC.

The CDR3 coding sequence is TGTGCCACTAGGGCGTACCAAGAGACCCAGTACTTC. Translating gives CATRAYQETQYF. The gene calls are TRBV10-3 and TRBJ2-5, with D unclear. Between the trimmed V and J ends, which lost 10 bases and 0 bases, there was a span of 9 bases. CDR1 and CDR2 from the germline V gene are ENHRY and SYGVKD. CDR3 length: 12 amino acids.

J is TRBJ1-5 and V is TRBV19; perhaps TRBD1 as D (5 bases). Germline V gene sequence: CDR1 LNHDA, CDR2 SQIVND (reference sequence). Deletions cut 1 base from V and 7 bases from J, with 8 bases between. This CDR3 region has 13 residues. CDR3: CASSIARQQPQHF. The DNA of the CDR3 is TGTGCCAGTAGTATAGCCCGACAGCAGCCCCAGCATTTT.

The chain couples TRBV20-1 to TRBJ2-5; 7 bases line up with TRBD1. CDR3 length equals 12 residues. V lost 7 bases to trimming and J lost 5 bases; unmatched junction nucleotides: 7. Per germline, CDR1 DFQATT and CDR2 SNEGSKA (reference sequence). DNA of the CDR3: TGCAGTGGGGGACAGTTAGAGGAGACCCAGTACTTC. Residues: CSGGQLEETQYF.

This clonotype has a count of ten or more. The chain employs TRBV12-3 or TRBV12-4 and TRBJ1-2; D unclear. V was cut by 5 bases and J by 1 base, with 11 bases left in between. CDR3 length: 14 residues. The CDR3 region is CASSPPRINYGYTF. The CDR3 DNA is TGTGCCAGCAGTCCCCCCCGCATTAACTATGGCTACACCTTC.

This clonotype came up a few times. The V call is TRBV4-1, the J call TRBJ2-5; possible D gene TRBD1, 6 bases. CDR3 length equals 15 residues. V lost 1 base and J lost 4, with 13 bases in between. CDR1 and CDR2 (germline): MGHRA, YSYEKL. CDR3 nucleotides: TGCGCCAGCAGCCAAGCAACAGGGCTTGGAGAGACCCAGTACTTC. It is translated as CASSQATGLGETQYF.

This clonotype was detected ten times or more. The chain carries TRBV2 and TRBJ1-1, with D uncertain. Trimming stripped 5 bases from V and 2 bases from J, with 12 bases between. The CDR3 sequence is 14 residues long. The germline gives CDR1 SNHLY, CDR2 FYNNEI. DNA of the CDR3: TGTGCCAGCAGTCTGGGAGGGTATAACACTGAAGCTTTCTTT. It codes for CASSLGGYNTEAFF.

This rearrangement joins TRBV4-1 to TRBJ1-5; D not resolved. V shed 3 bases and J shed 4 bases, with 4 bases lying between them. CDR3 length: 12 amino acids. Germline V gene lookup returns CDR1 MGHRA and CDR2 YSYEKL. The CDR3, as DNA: TGCGCCAGCAGCCAGCATAATCAGCCCCAGCATTTT. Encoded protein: CASSQHNQPQHF.

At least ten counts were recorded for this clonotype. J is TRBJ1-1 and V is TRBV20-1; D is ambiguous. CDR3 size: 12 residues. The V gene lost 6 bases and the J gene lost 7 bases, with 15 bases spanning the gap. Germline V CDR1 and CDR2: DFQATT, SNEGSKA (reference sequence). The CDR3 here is CSARDRDFEAFF. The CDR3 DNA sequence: TGCAGTGCCCGAGACCGAGACTTTGAAGCTTTCTTT.

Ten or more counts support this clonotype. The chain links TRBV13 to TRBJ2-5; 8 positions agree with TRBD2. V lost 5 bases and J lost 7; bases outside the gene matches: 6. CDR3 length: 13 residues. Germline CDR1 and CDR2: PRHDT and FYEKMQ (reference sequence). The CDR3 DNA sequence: TGTGCCAGCAGCCCGGGAGGGCCGGGGACCCAGTACTTC. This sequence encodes CASSPGGPGTQYF. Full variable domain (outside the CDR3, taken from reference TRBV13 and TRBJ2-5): AAGVIQSPRHLIKEKRETATLKCYPIPRHDTVYWYQQGPGQDPQFLISFYEKMQSDKGSIPDRFSAQQFSDYHSELNMSSLELGDSALYFCASSPGGPGTQYFGPGTRLLVL.

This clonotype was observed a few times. This chain's CDR3 is CASSIPWAGAPYEQYF. Here the CDR3 DNA reads TGTGCCAGTAGTATTCCGTGGGCAGGGGCCCCCTACGAGCAGTACTTC. The chain links TRBV19 to TRBJ2-7; a possible D gene is TRBD1 (6 bases). V shed 3 bases and J shed 2 bases, with 17 bases lying between them. CDR1 is LNHDA and CDR2 is SQIVND in the germline V gene (reference sequence). The CDR3 spans 16 residues.

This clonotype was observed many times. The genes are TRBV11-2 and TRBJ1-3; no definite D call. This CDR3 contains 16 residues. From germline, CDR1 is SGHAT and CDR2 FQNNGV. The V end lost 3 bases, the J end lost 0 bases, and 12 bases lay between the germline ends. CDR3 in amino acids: CASSFYGRDSGNTIYF. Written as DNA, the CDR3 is TGTGCCAGCAGCTTTTACGGGAGAGACTCTGGAAACACCATATATTTT.

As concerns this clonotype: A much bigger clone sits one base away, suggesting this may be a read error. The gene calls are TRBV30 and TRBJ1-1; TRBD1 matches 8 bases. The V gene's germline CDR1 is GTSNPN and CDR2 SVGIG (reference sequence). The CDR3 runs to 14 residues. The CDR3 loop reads CTWRTTGGNTEAFF. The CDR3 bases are TGTACCTGGAGGACTACAGGGGGTAACACTGAAGCTTTCTTT.

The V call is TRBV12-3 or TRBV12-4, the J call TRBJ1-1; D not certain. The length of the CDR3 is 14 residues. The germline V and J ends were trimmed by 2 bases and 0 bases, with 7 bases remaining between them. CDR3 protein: CASSLKLLNTEAFF. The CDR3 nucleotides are TGTGCCAGCAGTTTAAAACTGTTGAACACTGAAGCTTTCTTT.

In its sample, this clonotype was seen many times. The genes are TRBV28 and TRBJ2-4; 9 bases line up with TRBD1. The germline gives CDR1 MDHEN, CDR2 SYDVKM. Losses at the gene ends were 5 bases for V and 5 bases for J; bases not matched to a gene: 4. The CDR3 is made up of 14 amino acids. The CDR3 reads CASSVGQGENIQYF. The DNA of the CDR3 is TGTGCCAGCAGTGTGGGACAGGGCGAAAACATTCAGTACTTC.

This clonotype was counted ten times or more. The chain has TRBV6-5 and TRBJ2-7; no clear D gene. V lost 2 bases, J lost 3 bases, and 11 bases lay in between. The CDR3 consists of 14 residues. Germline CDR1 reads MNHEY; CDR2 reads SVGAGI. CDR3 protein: CASSYGRLNYEQYF. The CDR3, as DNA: TGTGCCAGCAGTTACGGCAGGTTAAACTACGAGCAGTACTTC.

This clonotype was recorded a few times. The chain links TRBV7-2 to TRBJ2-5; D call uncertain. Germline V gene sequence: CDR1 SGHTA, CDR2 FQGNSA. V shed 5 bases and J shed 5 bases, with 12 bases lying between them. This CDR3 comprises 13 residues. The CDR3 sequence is CASSPIRSETQYF. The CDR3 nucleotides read TGTGCCAGCAGCCCCATCCGTTCGGAGACCCAGTACTTC. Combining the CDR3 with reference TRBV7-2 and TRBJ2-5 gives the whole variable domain GAGVSQSPSNKVTEKGKDVELRCDPISGHTALYWYRQSLGQGLEFLIYFQGNSAPDKSGLPSDRFSAERTGGSVSTLTIQRTQQEDSAVYLCASSPIRSETQYFGPGTRLLVL.

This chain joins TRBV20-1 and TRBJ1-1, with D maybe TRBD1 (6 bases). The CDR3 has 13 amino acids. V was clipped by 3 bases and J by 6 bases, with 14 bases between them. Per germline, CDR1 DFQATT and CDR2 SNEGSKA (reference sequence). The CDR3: CSARVGGQPEAFF. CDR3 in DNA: TGCAGTGCTAGGGTGGGGGGGCAGCCTGAAGCTTTCTTT.